This TCR beta chain originates from a study of blood T cells in healthy people across ages. Study-wide results and caveats: Roughly linear declines in TCR beta diversity per million T cells occurred with age. Donor CMV status, an unknown factor, possibly confounded changes in expanded clonotypes.

About this clonotype: Its specificity is unknown.

With a J-beta primer mix and a sample-barcoded 5' primer, a second PCR ran 7 to 11 cycles. TCRdb recomputed calls from the 5' RACE reads with MiXCR, one row per CDR3 protein. The sample shows roughly 2 million distinct CDR3 sequences, around half of them seen only once. The study recruited healthy Caucasian donors from Russia who were aged about 6 to 95. Researchers collected 7.5 to 10 milliliters of peripheral blood from every single donor. V lost 1 base to trimming and J lost 11 bases; unmatched junction nucleotides: 11. Per the germline V gene, CDR1 is SGHTA and CDR2 is FQGNSA. CDR3 length: 15 residues.

The TCR sequence derives from a middle-aged woman in good health. Sequenced input: blood. The chain uses TRBV7-2 and TRBJ2-1; TRBD2 matches 7 bases. The CDR3 loop is CASSLGRGASGQQFF. Written as DNA, the CDR3 is TGTGCCAGCAGCTTAGGCCGGGGAGCTAGCGGTCAGCAGTTCTTC.